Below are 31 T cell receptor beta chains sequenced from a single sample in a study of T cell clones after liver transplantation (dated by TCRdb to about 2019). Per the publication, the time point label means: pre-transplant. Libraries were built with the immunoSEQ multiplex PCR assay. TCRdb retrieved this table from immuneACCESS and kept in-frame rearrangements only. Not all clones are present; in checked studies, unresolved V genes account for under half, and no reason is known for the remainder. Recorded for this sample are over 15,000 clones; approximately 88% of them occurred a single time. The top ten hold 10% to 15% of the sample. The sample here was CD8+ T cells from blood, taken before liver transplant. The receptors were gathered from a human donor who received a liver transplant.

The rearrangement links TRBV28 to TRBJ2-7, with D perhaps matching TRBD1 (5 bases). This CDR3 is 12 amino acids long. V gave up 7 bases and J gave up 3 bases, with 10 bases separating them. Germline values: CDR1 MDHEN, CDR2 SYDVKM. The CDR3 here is CASTSQGYEQYF. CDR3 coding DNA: TGTGCCAGCACGAGTCAGGGCTACGAGCAGTACTTC.

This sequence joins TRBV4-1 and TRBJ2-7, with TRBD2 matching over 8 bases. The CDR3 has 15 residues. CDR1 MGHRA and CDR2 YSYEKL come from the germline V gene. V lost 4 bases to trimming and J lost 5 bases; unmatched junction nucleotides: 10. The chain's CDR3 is CASSPLERGRDEQYF. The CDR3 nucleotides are TGCGCCAGCAGCCCCCTTGAGCGGGGGCGCGACGAGCAGTACTTC.

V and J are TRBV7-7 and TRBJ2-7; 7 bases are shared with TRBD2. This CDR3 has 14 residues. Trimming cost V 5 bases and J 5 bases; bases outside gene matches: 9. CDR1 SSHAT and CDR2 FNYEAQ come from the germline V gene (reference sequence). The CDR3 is CASSPTSFGHEQYF. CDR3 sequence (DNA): TGTGCCAGCAGCCCGACTAGCTTCGGCCACGAGCAGTACTTC.

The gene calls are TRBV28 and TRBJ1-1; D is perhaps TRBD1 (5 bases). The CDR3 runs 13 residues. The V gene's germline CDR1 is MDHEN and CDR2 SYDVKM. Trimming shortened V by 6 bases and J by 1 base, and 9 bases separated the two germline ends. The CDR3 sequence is CASRRGTNTEAFF. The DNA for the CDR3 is TGTGCCAGCAGAAGGGGCACGAACACTGAAGCTTTCTTT.

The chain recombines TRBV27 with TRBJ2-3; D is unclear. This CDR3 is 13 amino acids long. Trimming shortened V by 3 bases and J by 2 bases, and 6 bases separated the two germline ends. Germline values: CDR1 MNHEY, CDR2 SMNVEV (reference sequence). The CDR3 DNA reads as TGTGCCAGCAGTTTTCTCCCCACAGATACGCAGTATTTT. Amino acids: CASSFLPTDTQYF.

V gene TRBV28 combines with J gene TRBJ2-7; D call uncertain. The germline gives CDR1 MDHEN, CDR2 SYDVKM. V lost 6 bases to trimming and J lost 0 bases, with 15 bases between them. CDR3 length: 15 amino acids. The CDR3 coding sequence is TGTGCCAGCAGCCTACCCCCCAGTAGCTCCTACGAGCAGTACTTC. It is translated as CASSLPPSSSYEQYF.

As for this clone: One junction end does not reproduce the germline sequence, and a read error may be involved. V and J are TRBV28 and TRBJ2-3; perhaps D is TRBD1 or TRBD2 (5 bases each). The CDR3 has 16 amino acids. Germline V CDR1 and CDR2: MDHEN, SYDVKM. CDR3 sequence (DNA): TGTGCCAGCAGTCCAAGGGACCCATCGGGCACGGATACGCAGTATTTT. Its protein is CASSPRDPSGTDTQYF.

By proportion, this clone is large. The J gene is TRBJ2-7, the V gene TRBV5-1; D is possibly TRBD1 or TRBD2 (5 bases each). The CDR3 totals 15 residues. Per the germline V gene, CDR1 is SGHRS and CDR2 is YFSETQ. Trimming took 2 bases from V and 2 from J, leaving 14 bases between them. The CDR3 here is CASSLSEGRPYEQYF. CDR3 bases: TGCGCCAGCAGCTTATCCGAGGGGCGGCCCTACGAGCAGTACTTC.

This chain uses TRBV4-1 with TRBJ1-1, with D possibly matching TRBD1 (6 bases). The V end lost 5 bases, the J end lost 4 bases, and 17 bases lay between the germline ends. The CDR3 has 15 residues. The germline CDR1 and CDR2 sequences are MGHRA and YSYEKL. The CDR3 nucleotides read TGCGCCAGCAGCAAAAGACAGGACCCTAGCACTGAAGCTTTCTTT. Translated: CASSKRQDPSTEAFF.

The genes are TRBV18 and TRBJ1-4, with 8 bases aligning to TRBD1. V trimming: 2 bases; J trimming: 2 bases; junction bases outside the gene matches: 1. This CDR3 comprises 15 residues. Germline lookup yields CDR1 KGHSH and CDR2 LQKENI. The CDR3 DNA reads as TGTGCCAGCTCACCATGGGACAGGACTAATGAAAAACTGTTTTTT. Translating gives CASSPWDRTNEKLFF.

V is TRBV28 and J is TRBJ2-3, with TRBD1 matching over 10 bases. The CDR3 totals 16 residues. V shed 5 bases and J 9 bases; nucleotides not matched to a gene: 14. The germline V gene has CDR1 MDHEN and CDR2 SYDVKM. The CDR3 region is CASSPRQGAYTGTQYF. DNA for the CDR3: TGTGCCAGCAGTCCCAGACAGGGGGCTTACACGGGGACGCAGTATTTT.

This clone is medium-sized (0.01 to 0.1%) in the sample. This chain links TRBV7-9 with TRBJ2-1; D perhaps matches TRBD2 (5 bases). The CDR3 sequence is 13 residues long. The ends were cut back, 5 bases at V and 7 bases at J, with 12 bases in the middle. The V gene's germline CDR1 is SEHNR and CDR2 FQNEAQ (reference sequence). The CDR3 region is CASSPGNGNEQFF. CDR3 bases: TGTGCCAGCAGCCCGGGGAATGGGAATGAGCAGTTCTTC.

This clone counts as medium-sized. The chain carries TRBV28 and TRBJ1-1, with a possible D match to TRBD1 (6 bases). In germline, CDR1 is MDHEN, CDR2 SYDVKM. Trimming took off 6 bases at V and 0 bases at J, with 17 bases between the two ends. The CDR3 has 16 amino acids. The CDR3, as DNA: TGTGCCAGCAGAGGCGGACAGACCACCATGAACACTGAAGCTTTCTTT. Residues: CASRGGQTTMNTEAFF.

CDR3 sequence: CASSEFNRNEKLFF. CDR3 in DNA: TGCGCCAGCAGTGAGTTCAACCGAAATGAAAAACTGTTTTTT. The chain joins TRBV10-2 to TRBJ1-4; D remains ambiguous. The CDR3 runs 14 residues. Germline V gene sequence: CDR1 WSHSY, CDR2 SAAADI. V lost 1 base to trimming and J lost 5 bases, with 8 bases between them.

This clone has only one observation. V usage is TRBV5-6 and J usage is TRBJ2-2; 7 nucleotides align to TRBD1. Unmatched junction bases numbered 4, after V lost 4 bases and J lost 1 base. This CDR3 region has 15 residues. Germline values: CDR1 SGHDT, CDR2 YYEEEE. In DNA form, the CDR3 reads TGTGCCAGCAGCATCCGGGACAGGAACACCGGGGAGCTGTTTTTT. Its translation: CASSIRDRNTGELFF. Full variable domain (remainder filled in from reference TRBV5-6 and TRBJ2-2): DAGVTQSPTHLIKTRGQQVTLRCSPKSGHDTVSWYQQALGQGPQFIFQYYEEEERQRGNFPDRFSGHQFPNYSSELNVNALLLGDSALYLCASSIRDRNTGELFFGEGSRLTVL.

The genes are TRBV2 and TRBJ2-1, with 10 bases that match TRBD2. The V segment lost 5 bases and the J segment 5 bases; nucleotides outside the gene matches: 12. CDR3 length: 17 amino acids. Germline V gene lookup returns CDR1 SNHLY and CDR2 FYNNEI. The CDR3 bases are TGTGCCAGCAGTTTCCACGCTTATGGACTAGCGGACAATGAGCAGTTCTTC. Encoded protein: CASSFHAYGLADNEQFF.

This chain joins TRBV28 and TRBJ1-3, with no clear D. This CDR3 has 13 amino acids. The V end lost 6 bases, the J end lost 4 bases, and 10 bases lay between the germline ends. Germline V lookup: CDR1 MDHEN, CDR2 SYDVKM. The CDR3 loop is CASSPYPGNTIYF. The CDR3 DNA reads TGTGCCAGCAGCCCCTATCCCGGAAACACCATATATTTT. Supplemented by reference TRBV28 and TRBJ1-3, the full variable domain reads DVKVTQSSRYLVKRTGEKVFLECVQDMDHENMFWYRQDPGLGLRLIYFSYDVKMKEKGDIPEGYSVSREKKERFSLILESASTNQTSMYLCASSPYPGNTIYFGEGSWLTVV.

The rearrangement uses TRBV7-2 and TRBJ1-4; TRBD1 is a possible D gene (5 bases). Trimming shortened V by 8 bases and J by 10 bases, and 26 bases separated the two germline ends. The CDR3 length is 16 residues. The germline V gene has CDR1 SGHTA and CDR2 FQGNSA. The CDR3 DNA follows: TGTGCCAGCCGCGACCTGATTGGGGGGAAGGTTGGAAAACTGTTTTTT. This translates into CASRDLIGGKVGKLFF.

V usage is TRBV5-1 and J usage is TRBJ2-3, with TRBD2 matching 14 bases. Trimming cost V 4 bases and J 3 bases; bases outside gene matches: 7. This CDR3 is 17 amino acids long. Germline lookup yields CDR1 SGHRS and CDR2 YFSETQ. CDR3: CASSPGTSGRLTDTQYF. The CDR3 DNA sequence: TGCGCCAGCAGCCCTGGGACTAGCGGGAGATTAACAGATACGCAGTATTTT.

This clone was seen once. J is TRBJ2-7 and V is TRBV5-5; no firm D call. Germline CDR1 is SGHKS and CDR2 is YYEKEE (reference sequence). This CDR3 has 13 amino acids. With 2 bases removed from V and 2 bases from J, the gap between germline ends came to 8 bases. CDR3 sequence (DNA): TGTGCCAGCAGCTTTACGACGGCCTACGAGCAGTACTTC. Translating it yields CASSFTTAYEQYF.

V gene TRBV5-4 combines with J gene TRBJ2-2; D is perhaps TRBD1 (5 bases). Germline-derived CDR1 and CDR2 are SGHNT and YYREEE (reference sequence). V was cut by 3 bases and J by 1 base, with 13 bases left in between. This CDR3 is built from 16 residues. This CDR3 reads CASSSSGSGNTGELFF. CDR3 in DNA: TGTGCCAGCAGCTCTTCAGGGTCGGGGAACACCGGGGAGCTGTTTTTT. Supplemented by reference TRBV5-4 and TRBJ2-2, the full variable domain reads ETGVTQSPTHLIKTRGQQVTLRCSSQSGHNTVSWYQQALGQGPQFIFQYYREEENGRGNFPPRFSGLQFPNYSSELNVNALELDDSALYLCASSSSGSGNTGELFFGEGSRLTVL.

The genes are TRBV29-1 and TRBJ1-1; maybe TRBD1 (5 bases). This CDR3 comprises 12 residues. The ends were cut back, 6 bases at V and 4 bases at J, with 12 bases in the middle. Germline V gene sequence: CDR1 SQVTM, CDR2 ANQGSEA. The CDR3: CSVGGKGTEAFF. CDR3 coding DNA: TGCAGCGTCGGGGGGAAGGGCACTGAAGCTTTCTTT.

CDR3 sequence: CASSPLGLEAFF. CDR3 coding DNA: TGTGCCAGCAGTCCTTTGGGCCTTGAAGCTTTCTTT. The gene calls are TRBV27 and TRBJ1-1; no firm D call. The CDR3 is made up of 12 amino acids. Germline CDR1 and CDR2: MNHEY and SMNVEV (reference sequence). V lost 5 bases to trimming and J lost 7 bases, with 11 bases between them.

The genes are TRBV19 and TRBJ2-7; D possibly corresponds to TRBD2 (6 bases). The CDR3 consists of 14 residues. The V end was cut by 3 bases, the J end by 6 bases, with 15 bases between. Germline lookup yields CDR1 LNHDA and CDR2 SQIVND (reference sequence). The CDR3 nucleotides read TGTGCCAGTAGTATGGCGGGACTCTCCGCCGAGCAGTACTTC. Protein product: CASSMAGLSAEQYF.

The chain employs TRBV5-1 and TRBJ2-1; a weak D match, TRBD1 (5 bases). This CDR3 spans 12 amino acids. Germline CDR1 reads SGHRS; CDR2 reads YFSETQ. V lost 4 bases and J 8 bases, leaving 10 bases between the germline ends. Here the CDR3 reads CASSLMTDEQFF. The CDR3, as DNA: TGCGCCAGCAGCCTCATGACAGATGAGCAGTTCTTC.

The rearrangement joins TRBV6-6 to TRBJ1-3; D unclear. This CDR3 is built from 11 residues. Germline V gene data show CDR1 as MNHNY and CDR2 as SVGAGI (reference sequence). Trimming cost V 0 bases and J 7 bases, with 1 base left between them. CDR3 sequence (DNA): TGTGCCAGCAGTTACTCCAACACCATATATTTT. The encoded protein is CASSYSNTIYF.

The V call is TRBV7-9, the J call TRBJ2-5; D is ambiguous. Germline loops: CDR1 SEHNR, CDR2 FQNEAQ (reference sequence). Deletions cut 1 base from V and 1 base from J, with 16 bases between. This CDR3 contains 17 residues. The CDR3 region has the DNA TGTGCCAGCAGCTTAGTTTCAGTCATCCCCCCCCAAGAGACCCAGTACTTC. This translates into CASSLVSVIPPQETQYF.

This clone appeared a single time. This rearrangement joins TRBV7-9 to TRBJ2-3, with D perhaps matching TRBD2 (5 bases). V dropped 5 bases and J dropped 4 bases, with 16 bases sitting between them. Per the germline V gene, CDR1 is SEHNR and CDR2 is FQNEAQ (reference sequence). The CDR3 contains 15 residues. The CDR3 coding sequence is TGTGCCAGCAGCCCTCCCCTAGCCGGGGCAGATACGCAGTATTTT. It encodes CASSPPLAGADTQYF.

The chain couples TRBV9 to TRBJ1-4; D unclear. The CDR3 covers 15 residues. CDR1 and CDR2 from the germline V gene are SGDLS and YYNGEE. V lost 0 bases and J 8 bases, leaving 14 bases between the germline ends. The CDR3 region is CASSVGGGISEKLFF. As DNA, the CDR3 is TGTGCCAGCAGCGTAGGGGGAGGAATATCCGAAAAACTGTTTTTT. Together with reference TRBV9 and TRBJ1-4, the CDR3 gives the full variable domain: DSGVTQTPKHLITATGQRVTLRCSPRSGDLSVYWYQQSLDQGLQFLIQYYNGEERAKGNILERFSAQQFPDLHSELNLSSLELGDSALYFCASSVGGGISEKLFFGSGTQLSVL.

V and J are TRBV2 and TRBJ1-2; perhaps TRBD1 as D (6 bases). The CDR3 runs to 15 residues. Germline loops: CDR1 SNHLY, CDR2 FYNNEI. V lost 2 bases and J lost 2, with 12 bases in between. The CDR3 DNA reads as TGTGCCAGCAGTGAAAGGGGGTCTCTCAACTATGGCTACACCTTC. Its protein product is CASSERGSLNYGYTF. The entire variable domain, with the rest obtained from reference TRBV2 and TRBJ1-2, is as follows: EPEVTQTPSHQVTQMGQEVILRCVPISNHLYFYWYRQILGQKVEFLVSFYNNEISEKSEIFDDQFSVERPDGSNFTLKIRSTKLEDSAMYFCASSERGSLNYGYTFGSGTRLTVV.

As DNA, the CDR3 is TGCGCCACCTTGTCCGGGGCCCCCTTGGAGCAGTTCTTC. Translated, it gives CATLSGAPLEQFF. This chain connects TRBV10-2 to TRBJ2-1; D possibly matches TRBD1 or TRBD2 (5 bases each). The germline CDR1 and CDR2 sequences are WSHSY and SAAADI. The CDR3 runs to 13 residues. Trimming pared 10 bases from V and 10 bases from J, leaving 20 bases between.